Given below is one TCR beta chain in context. This entry is derived from a study of blood T cell repertoires in COVID-19. On the study more broadly: Samples of COVID-19 (acute and convalescent) were obtained from the United States, Italy and Spain. From T cells, B-cell-depleted T cells, or PBMCs came the material, which was cDNA or gDNA.

The CDR3 is 16 amino acids. Original methodology: Scientists estimated how many nucleated cells there were by amplifying reference gene primers. Data came from immunoSEQ multiplex PCR; TCRdb stores just in-frame clones and leaves some out. V and J calls and clone size are copied from that table; D and trimming were computed from the DNA. This sample has almost 85,000 clones, with around 83% found just once. This receptor was taken from a man older than 75 with active or convalescent COVID-19. V usage is TRBV21-1 and J usage is TRBJ2-7; TRBD1 is the table's D call and was not checked against the DNA. TRBV21-1 is listed as a pseudogene. The sample comprised peripheral blood. The CDR3 sequence: CASSNKDRGTSYEQYF. For the CDR3, the DNA is TGTGCCAGCAGCAATAAGGACAGGGGGACCTCCTACGAGCAGTACTTC.